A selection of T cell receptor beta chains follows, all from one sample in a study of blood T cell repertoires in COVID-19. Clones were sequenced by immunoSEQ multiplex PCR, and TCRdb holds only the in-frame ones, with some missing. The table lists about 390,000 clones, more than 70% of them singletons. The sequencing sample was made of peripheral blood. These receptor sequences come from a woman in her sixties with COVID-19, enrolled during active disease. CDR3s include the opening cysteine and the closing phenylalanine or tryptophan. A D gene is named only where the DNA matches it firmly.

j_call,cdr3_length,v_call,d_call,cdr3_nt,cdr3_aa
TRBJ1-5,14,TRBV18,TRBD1,TGTGCCAGCTCACCGGGACAGGGGATTCAGCCCCAGCATTTT,CASSPGQGIQPQHF
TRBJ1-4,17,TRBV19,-,TGTGCCAGTAGTAGGGGTCTCGGAGGGACAACTAATGAAAAACTGTTTTTT,CASSRGLGGTTNEKLFF
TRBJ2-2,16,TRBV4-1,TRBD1,TGCGCCAGCAGCGAACCAGGGCAGGGGGTCACCGGGGAGCTGTTTTTT,CASSEPGQGVTGELFF
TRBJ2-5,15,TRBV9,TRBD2,TGTGCCAGCAGCGTAGTGGCTAGCGGGGTCGAGACCCAGTACTTC,CASSVVASGVETQYF
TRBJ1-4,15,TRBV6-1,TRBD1,TGTGCCAGCAGTGAGCCGGGACAGCTTAATGAAAAACTGTTTTTT,CASSEPGQLNEKLFF
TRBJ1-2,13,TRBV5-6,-,TGTGCCAGCAGTAACCAGGGGAACTATGGCTACACCTTC,CASSNQGNYGYTF
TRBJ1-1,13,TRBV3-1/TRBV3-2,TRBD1,TGTGCCAGCACCACTTCAGGGGGCCTTGAAGCTTTCTTT,CASTTSGGLEAFF
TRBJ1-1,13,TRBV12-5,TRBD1,TGTGCTAGTGGTTCGCCGGGGGACAGGGTTGCTTTCTTT,CASGSPGDRVAFF
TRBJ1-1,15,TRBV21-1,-,TGTGCCAGCAGCGATGTGCCACAGGGTTACACTGAAGCTTTCTTT,CASSDVPQGYTEAFF
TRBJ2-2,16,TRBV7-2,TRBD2,TGTGCCAGCAGCTTAGGCCTAGCGGGGGCCACCGGGGAGCTGTTTTTT,CASSLGLAGATGELFF
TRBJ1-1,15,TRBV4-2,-,TGTGCCAGCAGCCCCCGGTTCGGAGAGAACACTGAAGCTTTCTTT,CASSPRFGENTEAFF
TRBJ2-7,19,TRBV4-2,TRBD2,TGTGCCAGCAACCAAAATGTAGGAACGAGGGCAGCGGGATCCTACGAGCAGTACTTC,CASNQNVGTRAAGSYEQYF
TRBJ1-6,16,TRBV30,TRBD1,TGTGCCTGGAGTCTACAGGGGGAGGCGGGGAATTCACCCCTCCACTTT,CAWSLQGEAGNSPLHF
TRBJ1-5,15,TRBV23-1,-,TGCGCCAGCAGTCAATCGACAACTTGTCATCAGCCCCAGCATTTT,CASSQSTTCHQPQHF